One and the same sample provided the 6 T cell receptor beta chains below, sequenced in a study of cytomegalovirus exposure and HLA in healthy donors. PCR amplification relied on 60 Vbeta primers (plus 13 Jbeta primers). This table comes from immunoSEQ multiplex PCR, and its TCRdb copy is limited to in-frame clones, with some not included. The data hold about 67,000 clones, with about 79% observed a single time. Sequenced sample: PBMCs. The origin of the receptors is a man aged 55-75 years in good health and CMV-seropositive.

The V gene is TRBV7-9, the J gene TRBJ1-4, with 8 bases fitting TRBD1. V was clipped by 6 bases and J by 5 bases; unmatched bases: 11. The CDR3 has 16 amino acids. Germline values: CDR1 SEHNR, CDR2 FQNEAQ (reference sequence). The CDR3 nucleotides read TGTGCCAGCAGTCCCACCAGGGGGCATAGGAATGAAAAACTGTTTTTT. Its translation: CASSPTRGHRNEKLFF.

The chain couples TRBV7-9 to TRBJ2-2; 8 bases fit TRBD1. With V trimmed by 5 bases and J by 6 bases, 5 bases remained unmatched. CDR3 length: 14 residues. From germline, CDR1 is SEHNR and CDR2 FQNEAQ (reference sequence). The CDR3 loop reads CASSQDRVAGELFF. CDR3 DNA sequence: TGTGCCAGCAGCCAGGACAGGGTGGCCGGGGAGCTGTTTTTT. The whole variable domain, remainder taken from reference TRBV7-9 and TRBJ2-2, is DTGVSQNPRHKITKRGQNVTFRCDPISEHNRLYWYRQTLGQGPEFLTYFQNEAQLEKSRLLSDRFSAERPKGSFSTLEIQRTEQGDSAMYLCASSQDRVAGELFFGEGSRLTVL.

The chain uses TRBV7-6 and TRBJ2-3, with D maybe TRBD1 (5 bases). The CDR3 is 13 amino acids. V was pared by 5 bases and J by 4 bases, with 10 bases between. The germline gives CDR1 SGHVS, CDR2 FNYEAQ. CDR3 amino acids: CASSPGRADTQYF. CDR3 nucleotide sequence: TGTGCCAGCAGCCCAGGGCGCGCAGATACGCAGTATTTT.

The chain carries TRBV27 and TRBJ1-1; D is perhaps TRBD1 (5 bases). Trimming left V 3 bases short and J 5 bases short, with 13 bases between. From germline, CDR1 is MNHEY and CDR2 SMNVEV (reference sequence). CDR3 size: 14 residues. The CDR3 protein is CASSLAGTLTEAFF. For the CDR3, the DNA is TGTGCCAGCAGTTTGGCGGGGACGTTGACTGAAGCTTTCTTT.

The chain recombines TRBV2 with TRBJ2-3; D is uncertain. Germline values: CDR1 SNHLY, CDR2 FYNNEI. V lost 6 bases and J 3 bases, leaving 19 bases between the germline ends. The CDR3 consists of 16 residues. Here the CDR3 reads CASRPYFAKVTDTQYF. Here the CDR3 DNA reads TGTGCCAGCAGACCCTACTTCGCGAAAGTGACAGATACGCAGTATTTT.

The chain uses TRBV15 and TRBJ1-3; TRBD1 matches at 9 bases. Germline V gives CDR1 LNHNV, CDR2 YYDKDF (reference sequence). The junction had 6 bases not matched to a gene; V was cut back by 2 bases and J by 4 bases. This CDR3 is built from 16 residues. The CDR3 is CATSRKPGQGGNTIYF. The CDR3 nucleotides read TGTGCCACCAGCAGAAAACCGGGACAGGGAGGAAACACCATATATTTT.